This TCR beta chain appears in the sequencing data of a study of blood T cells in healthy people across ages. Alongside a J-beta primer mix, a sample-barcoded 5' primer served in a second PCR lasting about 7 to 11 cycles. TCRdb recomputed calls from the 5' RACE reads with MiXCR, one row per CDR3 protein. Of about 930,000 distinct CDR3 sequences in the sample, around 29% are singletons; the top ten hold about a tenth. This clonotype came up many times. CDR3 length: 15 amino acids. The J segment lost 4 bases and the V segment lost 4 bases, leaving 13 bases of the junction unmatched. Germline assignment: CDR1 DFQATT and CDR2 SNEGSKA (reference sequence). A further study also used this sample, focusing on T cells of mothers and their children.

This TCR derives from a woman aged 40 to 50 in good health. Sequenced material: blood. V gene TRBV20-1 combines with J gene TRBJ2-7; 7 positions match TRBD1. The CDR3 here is CSAMTAGGFLYEQYF. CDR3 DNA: TGCAGTGCTATGACAGCAGGGGGTTTTCTGTACGAGCAGTACTTC.